This entry describes one T cell receptor (beta chain). The data were taken from a study of blood T cell repertoires in COVID-19. Germline values: CDR1 LNHDA, CDR2 SQIVND (reference sequence). The length of the CDR3 is 13 residues. Trimming took 2 bases from V and 6 from J, leaving 5 bases between them. The data were produced by immunoSEQ multiplex PCR, yet TCRdb's version contains in-frame clones alone and is incomplete. The table has some 240,000 clones, 89% seen once. The sequenced sample consisted of peripheral blood. The chain recombines TRBV19 with TRBJ1-6; D gene ambiguous. The clonotype comes from a woman between 40 and 55 years old who had recovered from COVID-19. The CDR3 region has the DNA TGTGCCAGTAGTATAAGACTTAATTCACCCCTCCACTTT. It translates to CASSIRLNSPLHF.